This TCR beta chain was retrieved from a study of shared clonotypes between healthy human individuals (dated by TCRdb to 2018 to 2021). At the level of the whole study: The cohort included three men and a couple of women between 18 and 49 years of age. For each donor, CD4 naive and CD4 memory were each run on three plates, CD8 naive on two plates, and CD8 memory on one plate. Blood TCR repertoires of five healthy adults were deeply sequenced to estimate repertoire size and the extent of clonotype sharing between individuals. Different laboratories and diverse techniques were used to prepare libraries and sequence TCR repertoires, to increase sequencing depth and limit assay-specific biases. Per donor, leukapheresis produced somewhere between about 0.85 and 10 billion PBMCs. General findings and caveats noted by the study authors: Because the study included only a small number of donors, the genetic and exposure-history diversity represented was limited. Clonotypes shared by all four sorted-subset donors showed higher generation probabilities than non-shared clonotypes. Sampling was restricted to blood, and TCR repertoires in tissues likely differ from the TCR repertoires found in blood. Rarefaction of sorted-subset datasets indicated incomplete sequencing despite the large sequencing depth. Based on pairwise subsampling, the degree of clonotype sharing among donors was expected to be affected by sequencing depth. Naive subsets generally had larger estimated clonotype richness than memory subsets did. Sharing across several donors was observed for roughly 5% of naive CD4, 3% to 3.5% of naive CD8, 2% to 2.5% of memory CD4, and roughly 0.4% of memory CD8 clonotypes.

Using the deep immunoSEQ assay, multiplex PCR amplified TCR CDR3 regions from genomic DNA. For each cell subset, the extracted genomic DNA was distributed evenly across all wells of several immunoSEQ 96-well plates, and each plate served as one replicate. For sorted subsets, 200 ng of genomic DNA, equivalent to some 30,000 T cell genomes, went into each replicate PCR. Purified libraries were measured with a Qubit 3.0 fluorometer, size-checked on a Bioanalyzer 2100, and measured again with the KAPA Library Quantification kit. Every immunoSEQ 96-well plate was sequenced on a separate single-read 150-cycle Illumina NextSeq 550 flow cell. The authors' pipeline ran thus. Because only junctional sequences without quality scores were contained in the immunoSEQ output, filtering matching that applied to full-length reads could not be performed. To assign V/J genes and CDR3, sequences were annotated against IMGT germline references using PyIR, a Python wrapper for IgBLAST v1.9. Any read was removed if the V/J assignment was weak (E-value above 1e-6), the CDR3 was missing, or the read contained stop codons, out-of-frame junctions, or ambiguous translated residues. A V3J clonotype was defined by an identical inferred V gene, J gene, and CDR3 amino acid sequence. Percentage overlap between repertoires was computed as shared unique clonotypes divided by the size of the smaller repertoire. RTK rarefaction, the Chao1 estimator, and Recon v2.1 estimates of unobserved clonotypes were used to assess repertoire richness. Generation probabilities were computed with OLGA for all TCRbeta clonotypes obtained by the gDNA method from several donors. As stored in TCRdb, this immuneACCESS dataset retains in-frame rearrangements with V and J assigned. A fraction of the clones does not appear; measured against another copy, unresolved V genes explain less than half of the discrepancy, and the remainder lacks a known reason. V and J calls and clone size are given by that table; D and trimming were obtained from the DNA. The sample table contains roughly 1,500,000 clones; only one count was recorded for approximately 98.5% of them. Around 0.33% of the sample rests with the top ten.

Donors were healthy HIV-negative adults with no recently reported acute infections or vaccinations. Every donor was a Caucasian adult living in Nashville, Tennessee, USA. Magnetic negative selection was used to enrich CD4+ T cells, after which naive cells were positively selected on CD45RA and the negative fraction became the memory subset. After blood collection by leukapheresis, PBMCs were isolated using Ficoll-Histopaque density gradient centrifugation and then cryopreserved in the vapor phase of liquid nitrogen. Purity and quantity of every magnetically sorted T cell population were checked by analytical flow cytometry. Genomic DNA was isolated from each sorted fraction and quantified by UV absorbance on a Nanodrop 2000c. Comment on this clone: The antigen it recognizes is unknown. Per-base quality was not reported, and no clone a single base away is much larger than it.

The receptor comes from a man aged 25 to 45 in good health. Sequencing was performed on naive CD4+ T cells sorted from blood. Read against the paper, the sample's cell subset or site label means: CD45RA+ positively selected.

The nucleotide sequence is given as TGTGCCAGCAGCTTGTGGGGATTTGCGGACACTGAAGCTTTCTTT. Translated, it reads CASSLWGFADTEAFF. Recombination connected TRBV5-4 to TRBJ1-1; no D gene is confidently identified. The CDR3 spans 15 residues, from the cysteine through the phenylalanine. Just CDR3 DNA is preserved here, 45 bases in frame from base 1. The junction carries 13 bases between V and J, which are trimmed by 1 base and 3 bases respectively. The germline V gene (reference sequence) supplies CDR1 SGHNT and CDR2 YYREEE.